This paragraph reports one T cell receptor beta chain. The sample comes from a study of blood T cell repertoires in COVID-19. On the study more broadly: From the United States, Italy and Spain came samples of acute and convalescent COVID-19. Nucleic acid was either cDNA or gDNA, and it came from T cells, B-cell-depleted T cells, or PBMCs.

Trimming at V came to 6 bases and at J to 4 bases, leaving 10 bases not matched to a gene. This CDR3 is built from 16 residues. The germline V gene has CDR1 LNHDA and CDR2 SQIVND (reference sequence). Authors' analysis steps: Nucleated cell number was recorded as an estimate derived from reference gene primer amplification. The method was immunoSEQ multiplex PCR; TCRdb's version includes in-frame clones alone and lacks a portion of them. That table furnishes V, J and clone size, whereas the DNA furnished D and trimming. The sample lists about 60,000 clones; about 91% were seen once. This TCR was sampled from a man between 60 and 75 years old with acute or convalescent COVID-19. The sequenced sample consisted of peripheral blood. This chain uses TRBV19 with TRBJ2-2; 8 nucleotides agree with TRBD1. CDR3 loop: CASSRGQGTSTGELFF. In nucleotides, the CDR3 is TGTGCCAGTAGCCGTGGACAGGGAACCTCCACCGGGGAGCTGTTTTTT.